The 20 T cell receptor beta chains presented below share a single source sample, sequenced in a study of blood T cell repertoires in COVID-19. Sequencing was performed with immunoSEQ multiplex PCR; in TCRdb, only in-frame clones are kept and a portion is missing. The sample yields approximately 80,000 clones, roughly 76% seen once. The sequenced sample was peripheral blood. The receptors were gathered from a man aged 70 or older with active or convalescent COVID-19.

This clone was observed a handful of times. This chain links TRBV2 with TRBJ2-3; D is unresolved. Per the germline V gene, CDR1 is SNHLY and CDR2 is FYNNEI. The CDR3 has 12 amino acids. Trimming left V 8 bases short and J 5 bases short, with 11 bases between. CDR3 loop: CASVPEVDTQYF. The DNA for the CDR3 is TGTGCCAGCGTACCCGAGGTAGATACGCAGTATTTT.

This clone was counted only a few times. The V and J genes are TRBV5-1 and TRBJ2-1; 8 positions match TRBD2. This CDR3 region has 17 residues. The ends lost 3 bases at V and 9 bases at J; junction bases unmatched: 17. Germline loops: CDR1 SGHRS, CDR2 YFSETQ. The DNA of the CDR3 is TGCGCCAGCAGCTCGACTCCCGGAGCGGGGGTCCGGGGTGAGCAGTTCTTC. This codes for CASSSTPGAGVRGEQFF.

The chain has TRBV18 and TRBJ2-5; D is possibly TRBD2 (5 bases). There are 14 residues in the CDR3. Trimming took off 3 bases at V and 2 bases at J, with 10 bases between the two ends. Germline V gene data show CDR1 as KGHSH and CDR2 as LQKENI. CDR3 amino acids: CASSPTGVQETQYF. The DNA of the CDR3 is TGTGCCAGCTCACCTACCGGGGTGCAAGAGACCCAGTACTTC.

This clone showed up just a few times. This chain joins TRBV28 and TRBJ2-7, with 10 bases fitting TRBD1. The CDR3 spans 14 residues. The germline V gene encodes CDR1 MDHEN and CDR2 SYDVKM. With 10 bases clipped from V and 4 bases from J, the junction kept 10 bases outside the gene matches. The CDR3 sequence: CATAPGQGTYEQYF. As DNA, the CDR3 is TGTGCCACCGCCCCGGGACAGGGGACATACGAGCAGTACTTC. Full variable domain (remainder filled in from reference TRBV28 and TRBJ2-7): DVKVTQSSRYLVKRTGEKVFLECVQDMDHENMFWYRQDPGLGLRLIYFSYDVKMKEKGDIPEGYSVSREKKERFSLILESASTNQTSMYLCATAPGQGTYEQYFGPGTRLTVT.

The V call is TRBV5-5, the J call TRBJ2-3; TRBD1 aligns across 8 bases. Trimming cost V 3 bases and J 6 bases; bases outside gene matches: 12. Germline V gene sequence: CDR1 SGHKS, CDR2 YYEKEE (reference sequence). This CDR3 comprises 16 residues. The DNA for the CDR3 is TGTGCCAGCAGCTCTGGGACAGGCCTTATTCTGGATACGCAGTATTTT. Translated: CASSSGTGLILDTQYF.

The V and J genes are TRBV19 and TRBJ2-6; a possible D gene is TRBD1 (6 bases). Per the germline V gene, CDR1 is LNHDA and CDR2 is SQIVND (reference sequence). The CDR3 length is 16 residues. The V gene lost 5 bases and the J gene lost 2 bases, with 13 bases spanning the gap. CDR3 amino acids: CASSGGKWAGANVLTF. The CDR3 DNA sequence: TGTGCCAGTAGTGGGGGCAAATGGGCTGGGGCCAACGTCCTGACTTTC.

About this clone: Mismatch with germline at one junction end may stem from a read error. The chain's CDR3 is CASRLPGGTGELFF. The DNA for the CDR3 is TGTGCCAGCCGCTTACCCGGGGGCACCGGGGAGCTGTTTTTT. The rearrangement joins TRBV11-3 to TRBJ2-2; possible D gene TRBD2, 6 bases. The length of the CDR3 is 14 residues. Germline assignment: CDR1 SGHNT and CDR2 YENEEA. The complete variable domain, with remaining parts taken from reference TRBV11-3 and TRBJ2-2, reads EAGVVQSPRYKIIEKKQPVAFWCNPISGHNTLYWYLQNLGQGPELLIRYENEEAVDDSQLPKDRFSAERLKGVDSTLKIQPAELGDSAVYLCASRLPGGTGELFFGEGSRLTVL.

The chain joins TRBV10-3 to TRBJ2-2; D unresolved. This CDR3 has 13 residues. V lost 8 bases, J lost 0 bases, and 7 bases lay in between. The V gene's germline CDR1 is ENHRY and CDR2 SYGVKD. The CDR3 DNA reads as TGTGCCATCCAAAACACGAACACCGGGGAGCTGTTTTTT. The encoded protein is CAIQNTNTGELFF.

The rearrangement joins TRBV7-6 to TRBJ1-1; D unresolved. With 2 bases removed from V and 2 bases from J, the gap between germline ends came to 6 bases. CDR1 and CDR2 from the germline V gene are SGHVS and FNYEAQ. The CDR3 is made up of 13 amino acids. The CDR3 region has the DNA TGTGCCAGCAGCTTATATCTTAACACTGAAGCTTTCTTT. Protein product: CASSLYLNTEAFF.

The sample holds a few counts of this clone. The CDR3 DNA follows: TGTGCCAGCCGTCGGGGGAGGGGCCACTCACGCGCAACACCCCTCCACTTT. It is translated as CASRRGRGHSRATPLHF. The chain employs TRBV28 and TRBJ1-6; D perhaps matches TRBD1 (5 bases). This CDR3 has 17 amino acids. V was pared by 8 bases and J by 11 bases, with 28 bases between. Per germline, CDR1 MDHEN and CDR2 SYDVKM.

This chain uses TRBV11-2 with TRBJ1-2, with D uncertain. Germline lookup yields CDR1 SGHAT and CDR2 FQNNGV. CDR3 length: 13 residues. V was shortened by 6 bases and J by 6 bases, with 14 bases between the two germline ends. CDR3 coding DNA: TGTGCCAGCAGTCCCCTATTGGGAGATGGCTACACCTTC. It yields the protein CASSPLLGDGYTF.

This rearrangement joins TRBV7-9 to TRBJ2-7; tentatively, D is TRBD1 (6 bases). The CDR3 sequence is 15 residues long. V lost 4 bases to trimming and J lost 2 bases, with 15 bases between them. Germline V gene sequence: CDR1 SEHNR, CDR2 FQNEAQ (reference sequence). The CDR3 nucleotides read TGTGCCAGCAGCTCACAGGGTAGTGGAACCTACGAGCAGTACTTC. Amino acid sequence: CASSSQGSGTYEQYF.

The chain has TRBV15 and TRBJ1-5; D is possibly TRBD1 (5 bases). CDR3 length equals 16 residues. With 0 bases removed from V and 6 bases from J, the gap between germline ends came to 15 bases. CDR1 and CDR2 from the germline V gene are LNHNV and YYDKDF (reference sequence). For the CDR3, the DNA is TGTGCCACCAGCAGAGATCCCGACCAGGGTAGTCAGCCCCAGCATTTT. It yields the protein CATSRDPDQGSQPQHF.

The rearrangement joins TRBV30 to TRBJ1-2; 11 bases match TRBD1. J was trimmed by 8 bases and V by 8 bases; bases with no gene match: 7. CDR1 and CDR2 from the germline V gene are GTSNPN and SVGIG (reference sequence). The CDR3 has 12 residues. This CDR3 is CATEGQGAGYTF. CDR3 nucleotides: TGTGCCACCGAAGGACAGGGGGCAGGCTACACCTTC.

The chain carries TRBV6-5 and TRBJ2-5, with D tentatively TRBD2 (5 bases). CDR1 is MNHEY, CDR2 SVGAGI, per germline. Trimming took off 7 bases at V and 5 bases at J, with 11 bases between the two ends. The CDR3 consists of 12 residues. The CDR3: CASTGNRETQYF. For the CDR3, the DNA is TGTGCCAGCACGGGAAATAGGGAGACCCAGTACTTC.

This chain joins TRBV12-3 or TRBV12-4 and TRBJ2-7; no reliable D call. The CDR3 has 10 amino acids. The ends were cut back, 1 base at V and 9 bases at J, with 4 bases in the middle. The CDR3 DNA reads TGTGCCAGCAGTTTAGTATCGCAGTACTTC. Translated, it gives CASSLVSQYF.

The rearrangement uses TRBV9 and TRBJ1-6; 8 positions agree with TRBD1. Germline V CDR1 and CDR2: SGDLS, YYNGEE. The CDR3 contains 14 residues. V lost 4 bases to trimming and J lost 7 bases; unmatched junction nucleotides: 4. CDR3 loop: CASSSGQGNSPLHF. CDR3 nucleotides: TGTGCCAGCAGCTCAGGACAGGGAAATTCACCCCTCCACTTT.

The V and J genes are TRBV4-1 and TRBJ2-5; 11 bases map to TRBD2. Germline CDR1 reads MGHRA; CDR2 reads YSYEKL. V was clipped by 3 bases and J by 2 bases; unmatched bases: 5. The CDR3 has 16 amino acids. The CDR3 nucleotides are TGCGCCAGCAGCCACGGGACTAGCGGCAAACAAGAGACCCAGTACTTC. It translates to CASSHGTSGKQETQYF.

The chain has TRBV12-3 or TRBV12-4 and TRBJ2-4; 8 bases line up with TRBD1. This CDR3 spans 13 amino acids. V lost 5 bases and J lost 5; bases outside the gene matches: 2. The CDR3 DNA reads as TGTGCCAGCAGTGTGACAGGGGAAAACATTCAGTACTTC. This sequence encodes CASSVTGENIQYF.

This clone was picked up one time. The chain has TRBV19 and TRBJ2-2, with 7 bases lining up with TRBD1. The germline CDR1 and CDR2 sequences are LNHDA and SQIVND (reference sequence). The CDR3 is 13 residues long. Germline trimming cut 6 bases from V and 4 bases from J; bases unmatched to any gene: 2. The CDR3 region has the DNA TGTGCCAGTAGGACAGGGATCACCGGGGAGCTGTTTTTT. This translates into CASRTGITGELFF.